The 13 T cell receptor beta chains below were found in one sample sequenced in a study of T-cell memory formation after mild COVID-19. MiXCR, applied by TCRdb to the 5' RACE reads, yields one record per CDR3 protein. The profile shows around 300,000 distinct CDR3 sequences, about an eighth of them singletons. The specimen was PBMCs or a T cell subset sorted from them (not recorded which). The receptors were gathered from a man between 18 and 29 years old who had mild COVID-19 (a few samples of this study predate the infection). Cell type and time point are not known.

This clonotype has just a few counts. The chain combines TRBV2 with TRBJ2-2, with 14 bases fitting TRBD2. This CDR3 has 15 amino acids. Germline trimming cut 8 bases from V and 7 bases from J; bases unmatched to any gene: 6. Germline CDR1 is SNHLY and CDR2 is FYNNEI. CDR3: CASHGLAGGIGELFF. The DNA of the CDR3 is TGTGCCAGCCACGGACTAGCGGGGGGTATCGGGGAGCTGTTTTTT.

This clonotype was seen many times. The gene calls are TRBV6-1 and TRBJ2-3, with TRBD1 matching over 10 bases. The CDR3 extends over 16 amino acids. The J segment lost 4 bases and the V segment lost 6 bases, leaving 10 bases of the junction unmatched. Germline lookup yields CDR1 MNHNS and CDR2 SASEGT. In DNA, the CDR3 is TGTGCCAGCAGCTTAAACCCGGGACAGGGGTCAGATACGCAGTATTTT. It specifies CASSLNPGQGSDTQYF.

This clonotype has a handful of counts. The chain recombines TRBV7-2 with TRBJ1-1; maybe TRBD1 (5 bases). The CDR3 is 15 amino acids. The germline CDR1 and CDR2 sequences are SGHTA and FQGNSA. The V end was cut by 1 base, the J end by 4 bases, with 13 bases between. CDR3 nucleotides: TGTGCCAGCAGCTTAGTGGGATTCGGGGGCACTGAAGCTTTCTTT. It specifies CASSLVGFGGTEAFF.

The chain employs TRBV12-3 or TRBV12-4 and TRBJ1-3; a weak D match, TRBD1 (5 bases). CDR3 size: 14 residues. Between the trimmed V and J ends, which lost 5 bases and 0 bases, there was a span of 8 bases. The CDR3 spells CASSATVSGNTIYF. The CDR3 nucleotides are TGTGCCAGCAGTGCGACAGTCTCTGGAAACACCATATATTTT.

This clonotype came up once. Compared with germline, one end of the junction differs, possibly owing to a read error. V is TRBV6-5 and J is TRBJ2-2, with a weak D call TRBD2 (5 bases). This CDR3 region has 12 residues. The germline V gene has CDR1 MNHEY and CDR2 SVGAGI. The DNA of the CDR3 is TGTGCCAGCGGGGTAGTCGCCGGGGAGATGTTTTTT. Its translation: CASGVVAGEMFF.

This clonotype has more than one count but fewer than ten. The chain couples TRBV12-3 or TRBV12-4 to TRBJ2-3, with TRBD2 matching over 12 bases. The V gene end was trimmed by 5 bases and the J gene end by 4 bases; junction bases not matched to a gene: 7. The CDR3 runs 16 residues. CDR3 DNA sequence: TGTGCCAGCAGTACCCGACTAGCGGGGGCGTCAGATACGCAGTATTTT. Translating gives CASSTRLAGASDTQYF.

There are a few counts of this clonotype. V and J are TRBV5-1 and TRBJ2-7, with TRBD1 matching over 11 bases. CDR1 and CDR2 (germline): SGHRS, YFSETQ. The CDR3 is 15 residues long. The junction had 7 bases not matched to a gene; V was cut back by 4 bases and J by 4 bases. The CDR3 reads CASSPHGQGAYEQYF. As DNA, the CDR3 is TGCGCCAGCAGCCCGCATGGACAGGGGGCGTACGAGCAGTACTTC.

The chain carries TRBV11-3 and TRBJ1-6, with D unclear. Germline V gives CDR1 SGHNT, CDR2 YENEEA. Trimming cost V 5 bases and J 9 bases, with 17 bases left between them. This CDR3 comprises 15 residues. The CDR3, as DNA: TGTGCCAGCAGCAATCCCTGGGTGGATTTTTCACCCCTCCACTTT. It is translated as CASSNPWVDFSPLHF. Filled out from reference TRBV11-3 and TRBJ1-6, the complete variable domain reads EAGVVQSPRYKIIEKKQPVAFWCNPISGHNTLYWYLQNLGQGPELLIRYENEEAVDDSQLPKDRFSAERLKGVDSTLKIQPAELGDSAVYLCASSNPWVDFSPLHFGNGTRLTVT.

This clonotype was seen ten or more times. The rearrangement uses TRBV15 and TRBJ1-5; D unclear. Trimming removed 0 bases at V and 3 bases at J, with 15 bases between. Germline V gives CDR1 LNHNV, CDR2 YYDKDF (reference sequence). The CDR3 consists of 17 residues. The CDR3 here is CATSREWAVPFNQPQHF. CDR3 DNA sequence: TGTGCCACCAGCAGAGAATGGGCCGTTCCGTTCAATCAGCCCCAGCATTTT.

The chain has TRBV7-2 and TRBJ1-2; 9 bases are shared with TRBD1. There are 14 residues in the CDR3. CDR1 and CDR2 (germline): SGHTA, FQGNSA. Trimming at V came to 3 bases and at J to 11 bases, leaving 10 bases not matched to a gene. The CDR3 nucleotides read TGTGCCAGCAGCTTCGACAGGGGGGATGCAAGATACACCTTC. Its protein is CASSFDRGDARYTF.

V usage is TRBV20-1 and J usage is TRBJ1-6; no clear D gene. From germline, CDR1 is DFQATT and CDR2 SNEGSKA (reference sequence). Trimming removed 6 bases at V and 7 bases at J, with 16 bases between. This CDR3 region has 14 residues. The CDR3 loop is CSAPQPGGNSPLHF. In DNA, the CDR3 is TGCAGTGCGCCGCAGCCAGGTGGCAATTCACCCCTCCACTTT.

This clonotype was picked up a small number of times. The chain recombines TRBV28 with TRBJ2-7; 7 nucleotides agree with TRBD1. Trimming removed 6 bases from V and 0 bases from J; junction bases left unmatched: 5. Germline V gene sequence: CDR1 MDHEN, CDR2 SYDVKM. CDR3 size: 14 residues. This CDR3 is CASRDRSSSYEQYV. The DNA of the CDR3 is TGTGCCAGCAGGGACAGGTCCTCCTCCTACGAGCAGTACGTC.

The chain uses TRBV4-1 and TRBJ1-3; D is possibly TRBD1 (6 bases). V was trimmed by 5 bases and J by 0 bases, leaving 17 bases between them. The CDR3 length is 17 residues. Looked up from germline, CDR1 is MGHRA and CDR2 is YSYEKL. The CDR3 here is CASSTSAGQISGNTIYF. The CDR3 DNA sequence: TGCGCCAGCAGCACATCTGCGGGACAAATCTCTGGAAACACCATATATTTT.